The 27 T cell receptor beta chains listed next were all sequenced from one sample in a study of regulatory T cells in long-lasting Graves disease. Time point indicated: newly diagnosed GD, antithyroid drugs for less than 3 months. Extracted RNA from PBMCs served as the source of the TCR library. CDR3 regions were amplified by Arm-PCR using iRepertoire HTBI primers to build TCR beta libraries. TCRdb processed the multiplex PCR reads anew with MiXCR; each CDR3 protein has one entry. This table holds approximately 470,000 distinct CDR3 sequences, about 16% found once. In addition, the sample was reused for a study of T cells in Graves' hyperthyroidism and ophthalmopathy.

The sample consisted of peripheral blood mononuclear cells (PBMCs), taken at new diagnosis, from a patient treated with antithyroid drugs. These receptors originate from a man in his forties or fifties with Graves disease.

This clonotype appeared a few times. This chain joins TRBV30 and TRBJ2-7; a possible D gene is TRBD1 (6 bases). The CDR3 spans 13 residues. Trimming removed 4 bases at V and 4 bases at J, with 14 bases between. Per the germline V gene, CDR1 is GTSNPN and CDR2 is SVGIG (reference sequence). Written as DNA, the CDR3 is TGTGCCTGGATCCGGGACACGGGATACGAGCAGTACTTC. This translates into CAWIRDTGYEQYF.

The chain combines TRBV19 with TRBJ2-1; TRBD2 is a possible D gene (8 bases). CDR1 is LNHDA, CDR2 SQIVND, per germline (reference sequence). The CDR3 length is 15 residues. The V gene lost 4 bases and the J gene lost 4 bases, with 14 bases spanning the gap. In DNA form, the CDR3 reads TGTGCCAGTAGTAAGGGGGCGGGAGGATACAATGAGCAGTTCTTC. It encodes CASSKGAGGYNEQFF.

V usage is TRBV20-1 and J usage is TRBJ2-3; 11 bases match TRBD1. This CDR3 is built from 15 residues. Germline CDR1 reads DFQATT; CDR2 reads SNEGSKA (reference sequence). V shed 6 bases, J shed 0 bases, and the junction held 5 bases outside the gene matches. CDR3 in amino acids: CSATGTGGSTDTQYF. The CDR3 nucleotides are TGCAGTGCAACCGGGACAGGGGGTAGCACAGATACGCAGTATTTT.

The chain employs TRBV29-1 and TRBJ1-5; TRBD1 might be the D (6 bases). Trimming cost V 3 bases and J 9 bases, with 18 bases left between them. The CDR3 runs 14 residues. Germline CDR1 is SQVTM and CDR2 is ANQGSEA. CDR3 DNA: TGCAGCGTTGAGGGTCAGGGGTACGGTCGGCCCCAGCATTTT. This gives the protein CSVEGQGYGRPQHF. Looking up the rest from reference TRBV29-1 and TRBJ1-5 gives the full variable domain: SAVISQKPSRDICQRGTSLTIQCQVDSQVTMMFWYRQQPGQSLTLIATANQGSEATYESGFVIDKFPISRPNLTFSTLTVSNMSPEDSSIYLCSVEGQGYGRPQHFGDGTRLSIL.

This clonotype has ten or more counts. V and J are TRBV20-1 and TRBJ2-5, with TRBD2 identical over 9 bases. V trimming: 2 bases; J trimming: 3 bases; junction bases outside the gene matches: 4. The CDR3 totals 14 residues. CDR1 is DFQATT, CDR2 SNEGSKA, per germline (reference sequence). The CDR3 DNA follows: TGCAGTGCTAGAAAGGCTAGCGGGAAAGAGACCCAGTACTTC. Translated: CSARKASGKETQYF.

The J gene is TRBJ2-5, the V gene TRBV28; 9 bases are shared with TRBD1. The CDR3 length is 14 residues. Trimming at V came to 6 bases and at J to 9 bases, leaving 11 bases not matched to a gene. The germline V gene encodes CDR1 MDHEN and CDR2 SYDVKM. The CDR3 loop is CASRPWTGDVAQYF. Here the CDR3 DNA reads TGTGCCAGCAGACCTTGGACAGGGGACGTGGCCCAGTACTTC. The entire variable domain, with the rest obtained from reference TRBV28 and TRBJ2-5, is as follows: DVKVTQSSRYLVKRTGEKVFLECVQDMDHENMFWYRQDPGLGLRLIYFSYDVKMKEKGDIPEGYSVSREKKERFSLILESASTNQTSMYLCASRPWTGDVAQYFGPGTRLLVL.

This clonotype was counted many times. V usage is TRBV27 and J usage is TRBJ2-3; TRBD2 matches at 7 bases. The V and J ends lost 6 bases and 8 bases, in that order; junction bases with no gene match: 8. Germline V gives CDR1 MNHEY, CDR2 SMNVEV (reference sequence). This CDR3 comprises 13 residues. The chain's CDR3 is CASRSGTGGTQYF. The CDR3 region has the DNA TGTGCCAGCAGGTCTGGGACGGGAGGTACGCAGTATTTT.

At least ten counts were recorded for this clonotype. The chain has TRBV10-3 and TRBJ2-7, with 9 nucleotides matching TRBD1. CDR3 length equals 15 residues. V lost 6 bases and J lost 6; bases outside the gene matches: 12. The V gene's germline CDR1 is ENHRY and CDR2 SYGVKD. The chain's CDR3 is CAIRATGGGFVEQYF. The CDR3 coding sequence is TGTGCCATCAGGGCCACAGGGGGCGGATTTGTCGAGCAGTACTTC.

This clonotype occurred a few times. This chain connects TRBV19 to TRBJ1-1; TRBD1 matches 7 bases. J was trimmed by 5 bases and V by 6 bases; bases with no gene match: 9. This CDR3 spans 14 amino acids. CDR1 and CDR2 from the germline V gene are LNHDA and SQIVND (reference sequence). CDR3 bases: TGTGCCAGTAGCACAGACAGGGAGTTAACTGAAGCTTTCTTT. Residues: CASSTDRELTEAFF.

This clonotype was counted at least ten times. The chain employs TRBV5-1 and TRBJ2-1; 16 positions agree with TRBD2. There are 15 residues in the CDR3. Germline lookup yields CDR1 SGHRS and CDR2 YFSETQ. With V trimmed by 5 bases and J by 7 bases, 3 bases remained unmatched. CDR3 in DNA: TGCGCCAGCAGGGCGGGACTAGCGGGAGGGAATGAGCAGTTCTTC. Translated, it gives CASRAGLAGGNEQFF.

This clonotype has a handful of counts. The J gene is TRBJ2-1, the V gene TRBV20-1; 9 bases agree with TRBD2. After removal of 2 bases from V and 3 bases from J, the junction contained 14 bases not matched to a gene. The length of the CDR3 is 18 residues. Germline V gene lookup returns CDR1 DFQATT and CDR2 SNEGSKA (reference sequence). The chain's CDR3 is CSARLPNGREGFYNEQFF. CDR3 DNA: TGCAGTGCTAGACTACCAAACGGGCGGGAGGGATTCTACAATGAGCAGTTCTTC.

The rearrangement joins TRBV5-5 to TRBJ2-1, with 7 bases lining up with TRBD2. V was clipped by 2 bases and J by 13 bases; unmatched bases: 6. CDR3 length equals 12 residues. Germline values: CDR1 SGHKS, CDR2 YYEKEE (reference sequence). The CDR3: CASSLVAGAQFF. CDR3 in DNA: TGTGCCAGCAGCTTAGTCGCGGGAGCCCAGTTCTTC.

Ten or more counts support this clonotype. This chain connects TRBV20-1 to TRBJ2-3; D is unclear. CDR3 length: 13 residues. Trimming cost V 2 bases and J 0 bases, with 6 bases left between them. Germline values: CDR1 DFQATT, CDR2 SNEGSKA (reference sequence). The CDR3 DNA reads as TGCAGTGCTAGACTACTTAGCACAGATACGCAGTATTTT. Its protein product is CSARLLSTDTQYF.

This clonotype was counted between two and nine times. In nucleotides, the CDR3 is TGTGCCAGTAGTACCGGGGTGACTGGAAACACCATATATTTT. It translates to CASSTGVTGNTIYF. This chain uses TRBV19 with TRBJ1-3; unclear D gene. Trimming shortened V by 4 bases and J by 2 bases, and 9 bases separated the two germline ends. In germline, CDR1 is LNHDA, CDR2 SQIVND (reference sequence). The CDR3 totals 14 residues.

This clonotype has ten or more counts. The chain joins TRBV7-9 to TRBJ2-5; D unresolved. The germline V and J ends were trimmed by 2 bases and 2 bases, with 9 bases remaining between them. This CDR3 spans 14 amino acids. Germline values: CDR1 SEHNR, CDR2 FQNEAQ (reference sequence). The CDR3 loop reads CASSLSGRQETQYF. The CDR3 nucleotides are TGTGCCAGCAGCTTATCCGGCAGACAAGAGACCCAGTACTTC.

This clonotype was seen at least ten times. The chain employs TRBV10-3 and TRBJ1-2; D remains unclear. Trimming took off 10 bases at V and 0 bases at J, with 12 bases between the two ends. Per the germline V gene, CDR1 is ENHRY and CDR2 is SYGVKD. This CDR3 is built from 13 residues. The CDR3 DNA reads TGTGCCACCAGCTGGGCGACTAACTATGGCTACACCTTC. As protein: CATSWATNYGYTF.

This clonotype turned up a few times. The chain employs TRBV28 and TRBJ2-3; D may be TRBD1 or TRBD2 (5 bases each). The germline V gene encodes CDR1 MDHEN and CDR2 SYDVKM. V was pared by 4 bases and J by 2 bases, with 19 bases between. The CDR3 sequence is 17 residues long. In nucleotides, the CDR3 is TGTGCCAGCAGTTCACGAGGGCAGGTCGGGGCCACAGATACGCAGTATTTT. Its protein is CASSSRGQVGATDTQYF. The entire variable domain, with the rest obtained from reference TRBV28 and TRBJ2-3, is as follows: DVKVTQSSRYLVKRTGEKVFLECVQDMDHENMFWYRQDPGLGLRLIYFSYDVKMKEKGDIPEGYSVSREKKERFSLILESASTNQTSMYLCASSSRGQVGATDTQYFGPGTRLTVL.

About this clonotype: A much bigger clone sits one base away, suggesting this may be a read error. The chain employs TRBV30 and TRBJ1-1; tentative D call: TRBD1 (5 bases). The V end was cut by 5 bases, the J end by 10 bases, with 17 bases between. This CDR3 contains 12 residues. Germline V gene sequence: CDR1 GTSNPN, CDR2 SVGIG (reference sequence). The CDR3 coding sequence is TGTGCCTGGGGTATTTTACTTGACAGAGCTTTCTTT. It translates to CAWGILLDRAFF.

The CDR3 sequence is CASSFRGSRNEQFF. CDR3 in DNA: TGTGCCAGTAGTTTCAGAGGATCGAGGAATGAGCAGTTCTTC. V usage is TRBV19 and J usage is TRBJ2-1; D is unclear. CDR1 is LNHDA and CDR2 is SQIVND in the germline V gene (reference sequence). With 5 bases removed from V and 7 bases from J, the gap between germline ends came to 15 bases. The CDR3 runs 14 residues. The full variable domain, with the rest looked up from reference TRBV19 and TRBJ2-1, is DGGITQSPKYLFRKEGQNVTLSCEQNLNHDAMYWYRQDPGQGLRLIYYSQIVNDFQKGDIAEGYSVSREKKESFPLTVTSAQKNPTAFYLCASSFRGSRNEQFFGPGTRLTVL.

This clonotype was counted only a few times. The chain links TRBV24-1 to TRBJ2-3; TRBD2 matches 8 bases. The junction had 8 bases not matched to a gene; V was cut back by 7 bases and J by 9 bases. Germline V gene sequence: CDR1 KGHDR, CDR2 SFDVKD. The length of the CDR3 is 13 residues. The CDR3 region is CATRDGLAGTQYF. DNA for the CDR3: TGTGCCACCAGGGACGGACTAGCTGGCACGCAGTATTTT.

This clonotype has a count of ten or more. The CDR3 coding sequence is TGTGCCAGCAGTTCCAGCGGGAGGGAGATATACGAGCAGTACTTC. It is translated as CASSSSGREIYEQYF. The V gene is TRBV28, the J gene TRBJ2-7; 10 positions match TRBD2. V shed 4 bases and J 4 bases; nucleotides not matched to a gene: 7. There are 15 residues in the CDR3. From germline, CDR1 is MDHEN and CDR2 SYDVKM.

This clonotype was seen repeatedly, ten times or more. As DNA, the CDR3 is TGTGCCAGCAGCTTGACCAGCGGGAGTGATGAGCAGTTCTTC. Amino acids: CASSLTSGSDEQFF. The genes are TRBV5-5 and TRBJ2-1; 8 bases are shared with TRBD2. CDR3 length: 14 residues. Looked up from germline, CDR1 is SGHKS and CDR2 is YYEKEE (reference sequence). J was trimmed by 8 bases and V by 1 base; bases with no gene match: 5.

This clonotype was found many times. This chain joins TRBV20-1 and TRBJ2-3; 9 bases are a match to TRBD2. With V trimmed by 0 bases and J by 6 bases, 13 bases remained unmatched. CDR1 and CDR2 (germline): DFQATT, SNEGSKA (reference sequence). This CDR3 contains 17 residues. This CDR3 reads CSARDRWLREGPDTQYF. The CDR3 coding sequence is TGCAGTGCTAGAGATCGGTGGTTGCGGGAGGGCCCGGATACGCAGTATTTT.

This clonotype was seen ten or more times. Written as DNA, the CDR3 is TGTGCCAGCAGTGCGGAGCGGGGAAACTACGAGCAGTACTTC. This gives the protein CASSAERGNYEQYF. The chain combines TRBV2 with TRBJ2-7; 7 positions match TRBD2. CDR3 length: 14 amino acids. The germline V gene has CDR1 SNHLY and CDR2 FYNNEI. V was clipped by 4 bases and J by 3 bases; unmatched bases: 6.

This clonotype showed up just a few times. This sequence joins TRBV6-2 or TRBV6-3 and TRBJ2-7; a weak D match, TRBD1 (6 bases). V was pared by 0 bases and J by 6 bases, with 12 bases between. This CDR3 comprises 14 residues. Germline-derived CDR1 and CDR2 are MNHEY and SVGEGT. CDR3 nucleotides: TGTGCCAGCAGTTACTCGATCGTAGGGGGCGAGCAGTACTTC. Translation: CASSYSIVGGEQYF.

This clonotype has ten or more counts. The J gene is TRBJ2-3, the V gene TRBV24-1, with 8 bases fitting TRBD2. In germline, CDR1 is KGHDR, CDR2 SFDVKD. CDR3 length: 14 amino acids. The J segment lost 8 bases and the V segment lost 6 bases, leaving 9 bases of the junction unmatched. The CDR3 coding sequence is TGTGCCACCAGTATCTCGGGGGGGCCCTCTACGCAGTATTTT. Protein: CATSISGGPSTQYF.

This clonotype showed up many times. The chain employs TRBV12-5 and TRBJ2-7, with 8 positions matching TRBD2. The CDR3 sequence is 15 residues long. CDR1 LGHNT and CDR2 FRNRAP come from the germline V gene. Trimming at V came to 4 bases and at J to 1 base, leaving 6 bases not matched to a gene. DNA of the CDR3: TGTGCTAGTGGTTCCGGGGGGGGCCTTTCCTACGAGCAGTACTTC. Its protein product is CASGSGGGLSYEQYF.